This TCR beta chain emerged from a study of vaccination and CD4 T cells after COVID-19. There are 17 residues in the CDR3. With V trimmed by 6 bases and J by 2 bases, 14 bases remained unmatched. CDR1 and CDR2 (germline): DFQATT, SNEGSKA (reference sequence). In this sample, this clonotype turned up a few times. The antigen remains unidentified. Documented treatment: roughly ten-day PBMC culture with coronavirus spike peptide pools or control peptides (ViraFEST assay). Peptide pool stimulation in ViraFEST expanded antigen-specific T cells, whose TCRs were then sequenced. With the Oncomine TCR Beta short-read assay, DNA from cultured CD4+ T cells was sequenced. TCRdb processed the PCR reads anew with MiXCR; each CDR3 protein has one entry. The sample lists over 11,000 distinct CDR3 sequences, about 50% seen once, with 7.5% to 9.5% in the top ten.

This TCR was recovered from a human donor who had recovered from COVID-19. This material consisted of CD4+ T cells from blood, cultured in vitro, taken before SARS-CoV-2 vaccination. The chain carries TRBV20-1 and TRBJ2-1, with 9 bases identical to TRBD2. The CDR3 bases are TGCAGTGCAGCACCCCCTTTAGCGGGAGCGACCTACAATGAGCAGTTCTTC. Its protein product is CSAAPPLAGATYNEQFF.